Given below is one T cell receptor beta chain in context. Its specificity is not known. TCRdb independently ran MiXCR on the reads; one entry per CDR3 protein. The data contain about 270,000 distinct CDR3 sequences, less than 25% of them singletons. The CDR3 is made up of 12 amino acids. The V and J ends lost 9 bases and 8 bases respectively, with 16 bases between them. CDR1 is SNHLY and CDR2 is FYNNEI in the germline V gene. The source of the sample is a study of T cell repertoires in cytomegalovirus infection. Points from the study as a whole: Carriers of CMV and the relevant HLA type were discriminated by public TCR beta frequency. Within the response measured ex vivo, HLA-C-restricted CMV-specific TCR beta clonotypes were dominant.

V gene TRBV2 combines with J gene TRBJ1-2, with a tentative D call TRBD1 (5 bases). The sequences come from cultured PBMCs, collected from culture after CMV antigen stimulation. The source of this sequence is a human donor in good health (CMV status not recorded). Some clones in this sample may be carry-over from other donors' samples. CDR3 loop: CASLGDRYGYTF. In DNA form, the CDR3 reads TGTGCCAGTCTGGGGGACCGTTACGGCTACACCTTC.